This T cell receptor (beta chain) appears in the sequencing data of a study of molecular identifiers for immune sequencing clone quantification. About this clonotype itself: An end of the junction does not agree with germline; a read error may underlie this.

TCRdb re-analysed the PCR reads in MiXCR, keeping a single row per CDR3 protein. The table lists some 320,000 distinct CDR3 sequences, about a fifth of them singletons, with more than 0.8% in the top ten. Germline assignment: CDR1 SGHVS and CDR2 FQNEAQ. The CDR3 consists of 15 residues. Using a CD8+CD4-CCR7+CD45RA+ phenotype, naive CD8 T cells were sorted. This TCR was recovered from a human donor in good health. Some libraries in this study had Jurkat cell RNA spiked in. The V gene is TRBV7-8, the J gene TRBJ1-1, with 8 positions matching TRBD1. What was sequenced was naive CD8+ T cells from blood, with Jurkat cell RNA spiked in. The subset denotes: FACS-sorted CD8+CD4-CCR7+CD45RA+ naive T cells. The CDR3 loop reads CASGLGTGGDTEAFF. CDR3 in DNA: TGTGCCAGCGGCTTGGGCACAGGGGGTGACACTGAAGCTTTCTTT.